This entry features one T cell receptor beta chain sequence. Its matching antigen is unknown. These data are taken from a study of shared clonotypes between healthy human individuals. Data came from immunoSEQ multiplex PCR; TCRdb stores just in-frame clones and leaves some out. The data contain around 1.9 million clones, just over 90% of them singletons. Findings of the study overall: Generally, naive subsets (rather than memory subsets) showed larger estimated richness. Sorted-subset sequencing, rarefaction showed, was incomplete despite large depth. Shared clonotypes: roughly 5% naive CD4, about 4% naive CD8, about 2.5% memory CD4, approximately 0.41% memory CD8.

CD8 cells classed as naive were CD45RO-negative and positively selected for CCR7, excluding terminally differentiated effector memory CD45RA+ cells. This CDR3 has 14 amino acids. The ends were cut back, 0 bases at V and 3 bases at J, with 8 bases in the middle. Germline-derived CDR1 and CDR2 are MGHRA and YSYEKL. The chain links TRBV4-1 to TRBJ1-1; no clear D gene. The clonotype was recovered from a man aged 18 to 30 in good health. Some clones in this sample may be carry-over from other donors' samples. The sequenced material came from naive CD8+ T cells from PBMCs. The DNA for the CDR3 is TGCGCCAGCAGCCAAGATCGGAGCCACACTGAAGCTTTCTTT. It encodes CASSQDRSHTEAFF.